This T cell receptor (beta chain) was identified during a study of shared clonotypes between healthy human individuals. Every immunoSEQ plate was one replicate of a subset's evenly spread DNA. TCRdb keeps only in-frame clones here, not all; method: immunoSEQ multiplex PCR. The table lists over a million clones, around 74% of them singletons. Germline values: CDR1 SGHTA, CDR2 FQGNSA. This CDR3 contains 15 residues. Trimming pared 3 bases from V and 0 bases from J, leaving 8 bases between. Notes on the study in general: Limited genetic and exposure-history diversity came from having few donors. Shared across a few donors were approximately 5% of the naive CD4 clonotypes. Measured sharing among donors was expected to vary with sequencing depth.

On this clone: As yet, its antigen is unknown.

Sequenced: memory CD4+ T cells sorted from blood. Subset in this sample: CD45RA-negative fraction. The chain links TRBV7-2 to TRBJ2-2, with D maybe TRBD2 (6 bases). The clonotype comes from a man aged 18 to 29 in good health. The chain's CDR3 is CASSFGGSNTGELFF. CDR3 bases: TGTGCCAGCAGCTTCGGGGGTTCGAACACCGGGGAGCTGTTTTTT.